This T cell receptor beta chain was observed in a study of blood T cell repertoires in COVID-19. Study-level background: Samples came from the United States, Italy and Spain, spanning acute and convalescent COVID-19. In each case, the material was cDNA or gDNA derived from T cells, B-cell-depleted T cells, or PBMCs.

Authors' analysis steps: By means of reference gene primer amplification, nucleated cell counts were estimated. Method: immunoSEQ multiplex PCR; TCRdb's copy keeps in-frame clones and lacks some. That table furnishes V, J and clone size, whereas the DNA furnished D and trimming. The profile shows tens of thousands of clones, 85% of them singletons. This CDR3 has 16 amino acids. The V gene's germline CDR1 is SGHRS and CDR2 YFSETQ. J lost 2 bases, V lost 0 bases, and 4 bases had no gene match. The V gene is TRBV5-1, the J gene TRBJ2-2; 7 bases line up with TRBD1. The TCR sequence derives from a human donor in a cohort sampled during active COVID-19. Specimen: peripheral blood. The CDR3 coding sequence is TGCGCCAGCAGCTTGGCCACAGGGGTTAACACCGGGGAGCTGTTTTTT. Its translation is CASSLATGVNTGELFF. The whole variable domain, filled in from reference TRBV5-1 and TRBJ2-2, reads KAGVTQTPRYLIKTRGQQVTLSCSPISGHRSVSWYQQTPGQGLQFLFEYFSETQRNKGNFPGRFSGRQFSNSRSEMNVSTLELGDSALYLCASSLATGVNTGELFFGEGSRLTVL.